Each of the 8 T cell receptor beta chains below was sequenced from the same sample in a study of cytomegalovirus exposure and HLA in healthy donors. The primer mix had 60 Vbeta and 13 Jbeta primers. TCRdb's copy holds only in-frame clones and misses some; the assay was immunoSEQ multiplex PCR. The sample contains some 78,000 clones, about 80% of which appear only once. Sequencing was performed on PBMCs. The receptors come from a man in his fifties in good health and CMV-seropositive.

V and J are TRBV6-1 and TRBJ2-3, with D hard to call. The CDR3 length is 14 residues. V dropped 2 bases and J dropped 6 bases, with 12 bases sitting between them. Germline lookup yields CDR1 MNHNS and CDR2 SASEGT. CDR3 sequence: CASSENRVSDTQYF. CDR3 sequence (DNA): TGTGCCAGCAGTGAAAACCGGGTTTCCGATACGCAGTATTTT.

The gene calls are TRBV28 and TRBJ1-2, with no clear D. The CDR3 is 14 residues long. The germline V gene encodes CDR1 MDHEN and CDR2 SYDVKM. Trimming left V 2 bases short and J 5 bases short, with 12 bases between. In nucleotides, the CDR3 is TGTGCCAGCAGTTTAAACGCGGAATATTATGGCTACACCTTC. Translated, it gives CASSLNAEYYGYTF.

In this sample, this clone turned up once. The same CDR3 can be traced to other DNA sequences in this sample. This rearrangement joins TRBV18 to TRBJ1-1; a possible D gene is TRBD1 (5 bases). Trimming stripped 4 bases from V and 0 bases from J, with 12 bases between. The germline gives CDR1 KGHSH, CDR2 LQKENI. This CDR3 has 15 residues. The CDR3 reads CASSRAAGVNTEAFF. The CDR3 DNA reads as TGTGCCAGCTCACGAGCAGCGGGGGTGAACACTGAAGCTTTCTTT.

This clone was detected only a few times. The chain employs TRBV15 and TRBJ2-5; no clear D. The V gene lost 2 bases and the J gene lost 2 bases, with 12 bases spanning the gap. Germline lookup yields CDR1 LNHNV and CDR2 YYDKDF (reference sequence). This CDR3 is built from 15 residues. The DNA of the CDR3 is TGTGCCACCAGCAGATCTGCAGAAAATCAAGAGACCCAGTACTTC. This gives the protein CATSRSAENQETQYF. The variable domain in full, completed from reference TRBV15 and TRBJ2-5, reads DAMVIQNPRYQVTQFGKPVTLSCSQTLNHNVMYWYQQKSSQAPKLLFHYYDKDFNNEADTPDNFQSRRPNTSFCFLDIRSPGLGDTAMYLCATSRSAENQETQYFGPGTRLLVL.

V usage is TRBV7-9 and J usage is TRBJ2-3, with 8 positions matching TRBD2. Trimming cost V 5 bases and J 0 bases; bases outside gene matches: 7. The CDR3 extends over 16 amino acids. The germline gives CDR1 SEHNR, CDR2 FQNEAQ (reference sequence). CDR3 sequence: CASSKPGTRSTDTQYF. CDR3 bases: TGTGCCAGCAGCAAACCGGGGACTAGAAGCACAGATACGCAGTATTTT.

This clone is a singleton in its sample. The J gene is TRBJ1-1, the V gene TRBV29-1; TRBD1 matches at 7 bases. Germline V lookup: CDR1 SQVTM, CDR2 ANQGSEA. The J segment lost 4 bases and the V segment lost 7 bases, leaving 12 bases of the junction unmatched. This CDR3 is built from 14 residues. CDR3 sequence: CSARDSRYGTEAFF. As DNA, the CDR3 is TGCAGCGCCCGGGACAGCCGTTATGGCACTGAAGCTTTCTTT.

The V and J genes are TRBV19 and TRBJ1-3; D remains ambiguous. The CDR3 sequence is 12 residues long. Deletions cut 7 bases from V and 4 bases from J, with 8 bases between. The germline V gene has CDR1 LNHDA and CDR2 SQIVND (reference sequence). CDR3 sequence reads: CASISRGNTIYF. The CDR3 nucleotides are TGTGCCAGTATCTCCAGGGGAAACACCATATATTTT.

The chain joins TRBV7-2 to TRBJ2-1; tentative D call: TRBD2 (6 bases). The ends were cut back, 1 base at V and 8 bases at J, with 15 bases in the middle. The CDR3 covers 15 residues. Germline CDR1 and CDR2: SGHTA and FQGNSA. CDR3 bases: TGTGCCAGCAGCTTAGTTAGCGGACGGGACCATGAGCAGTTCTTC. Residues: CASSLVSGRDHEQFF.